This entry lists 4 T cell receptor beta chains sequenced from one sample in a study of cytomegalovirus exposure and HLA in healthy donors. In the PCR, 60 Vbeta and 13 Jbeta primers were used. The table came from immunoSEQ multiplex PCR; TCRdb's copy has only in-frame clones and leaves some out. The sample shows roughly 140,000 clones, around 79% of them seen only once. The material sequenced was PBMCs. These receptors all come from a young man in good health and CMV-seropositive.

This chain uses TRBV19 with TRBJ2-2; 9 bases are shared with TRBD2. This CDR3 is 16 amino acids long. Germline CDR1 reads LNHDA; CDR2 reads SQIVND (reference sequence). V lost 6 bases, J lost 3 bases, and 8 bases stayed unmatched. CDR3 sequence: CASSHRLAGYTGELFF. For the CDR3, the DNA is TGTGCCAGTAGCCATAGGCTAGCGGGGTACACCGGGGAGCTGTTTTTT.

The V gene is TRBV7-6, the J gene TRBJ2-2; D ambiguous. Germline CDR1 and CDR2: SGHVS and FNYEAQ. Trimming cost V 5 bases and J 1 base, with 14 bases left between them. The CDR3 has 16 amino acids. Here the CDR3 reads CASSPPSVVNTGELFF. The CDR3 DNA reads TGTGCCAGCAGCCCGCCCTCGGTGGTGAACACCGGGGAGCTGTTTTTT.

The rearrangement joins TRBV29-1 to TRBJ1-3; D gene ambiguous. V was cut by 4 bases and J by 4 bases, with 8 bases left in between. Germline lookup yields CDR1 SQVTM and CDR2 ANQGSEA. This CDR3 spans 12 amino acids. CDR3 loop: CSVGVEGNTIYF. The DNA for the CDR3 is TGCAGCGTTGGAGTTGAGGGAAACACCATATATTTT.

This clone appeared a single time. The CDR3 sequence: CASWTVSNQPQHF. Here the CDR3 DNA reads TGTGCCAGCTGGACAGTTAGCAATCAGCCCCAGCATTTT. The chain combines TRBV6-6 with TRBJ1-5; perhaps TRBD1 as D (6 bases). This CDR3 region has 13 residues. Trimming shortened V by 8 bases and J by 0 bases, and 8 bases separated the two germline ends. Germline CDR1 and CDR2: MNHNY and SVGAGI (reference sequence).